These 26 T cell receptor beta chains were all obtained from the same sample, sequenced in a study of shared clonotypes between healthy human individuals. Produced via immunoSEQ multiplex PCR; TCRdb's table is partial and in-frame only. The sample lists some 2,100,000 clones, under 95% seen once, with more than 1.5% in the top ten. CD45RO negativity and positive selection for CCR7 defined naive CD8 cells, a population that excluded terminally differentiated effector memory CD45RA+ cells. What was sequenced was naive CD8+ T cells from PBMCs. These receptor sequences come from a man aged 18 to 35 in good health. Some clones in this sample may be carry-over from other donors' samples.

The V call is TRBV9, the J call TRBJ1-3; D remains unclear. Deletions cut 5 bases from V and 2 bases from J, with 11 bases between. Germline V lookup: CDR1 SGDLS, CDR2 YYNGEE. The CDR3 is made up of 14 amino acids. CDR3 sequence: CASSLNGAGNTIYF. Written as DNA, the CDR3 is TGTGCCAGCAGTCTAAACGGTGCTGGAAACACCATATATTTT.

The chain links TRBV6-1 to TRBJ1-2; no firm D call. CDR1 is MNHNS and CDR2 is SASEGT in the germline V gene. The CDR3 is made up of 14 amino acids. V lost 8 bases to trimming and J lost 0 bases, with 13 bases between them. CDR3 amino acids: CASEPGSSNYGYTF. The CDR3 coding sequence is TGTGCCAGCGAACCGGGATCTTCTAACTATGGCTACACCTTC.

The genes are TRBV6-6 and TRBJ2-7; TRBD1 agrees at 11 bases. The ends lost 6 bases at V and 4 bases at J; junction bases unmatched: 8. The CDR3 contains 15 residues. Germline V lookup: CDR1 MNHNY, CDR2 SVGAGI (reference sequence). The CDR3, as DNA: TGTGCCAGCAGACTGGGTGGGACAGGGGGATACGAGCAGTACTTC. It specifies CASRLGGTGGYEQYF.

This chain joins TRBV6-1 and TRBJ2-7, with no clear D. Per the germline V gene, CDR1 is MNHNS and CDR2 is SASEGT. This CDR3 spans 14 amino acids. The V gene lost 4 bases and the J gene lost 2 bases, with 12 bases spanning the gap. This CDR3 reads CASSGAVYTYEQYF. The CDR3, as DNA: TGTGCCAGCAGTGGGGCAGTATACACCTACGAGCAGTACTTC.

J is TRBJ2-5 and V is TRBV7-9, with TRBD1 matching 7 bases. CDR3 size: 14 residues. Germline V gene sequence: CDR1 SEHNR, CDR2 FQNEAQ (reference sequence). Trimming took 10 bases from V and 2 from J; bases not matched to a gene: 10. The CDR3, as DNA: TGTGCCACCACCCCCGGGGACAGTCAAGAGACCCAGTACTTC. This sequence encodes CATTPGDSQETQYF. Complete variable domain (other parts from reference TRBV7-9 and TRBJ2-5): DTGVSQNPRHKITKRGQNVTFRCDPISEHNRLYWYRQTLGQGPEFLTYFQNEAQLEKSRLLSDRFSAERPKGSFSTLEIQRTEQGDSAMYLCATTPGDSQETQYFGPGTRLLVL.

The chain carries TRBV7-9 and TRBJ2-2, with D possibly being TRBD2 (6 bases). V gave up 2 bases and J gave up 5 bases, with 15 bases separating them. The CDR3 is 16 amino acids. Per the germline V gene, CDR1 is SEHNR and CDR2 is FQNEAQ (reference sequence). CDR3 amino acids: CASSLSPGVETGELFF. CDR3 DNA sequence: TGTGCCAGCAGCTTATCCCCGGGGGTGGAGACCGGGGAGCTGTTTTTT.

This clone was recorded only once. The chain uses TRBV28 and TRBJ1-2; D remains ambiguous. The CDR3 consists of 12 residues. V lost 1 base, J lost 6 bases, and 6 bases lay in between. Germline-derived CDR1 and CDR2 are MDHEN and SYDVKM. CDR3 DNA sequence: TGTGCCAGCAGTTTATCGGGTGATGGCTACACCTTC. Residues: CASSLSGDGYTF.

The rearrangement links TRBV14 to TRBJ1-1; D is unclear. The CDR3 length is 13 residues. Trimming cost V 2 bases and J 4 bases, with 8 bases left between them. Germline CDR1 and CDR2: SGHDN and FVKESK. The CDR3 spells CASSQMWGTEAFF. DNA of the CDR3: TGTGCCAGCAGCCAAATGTGGGGCACTGAAGCTTTCTTT.

The rearrangement joins TRBV6-1 to TRBJ1-1; D unresolved. Per the germline V gene, CDR1 is MNHNS and CDR2 is SASEGT. Between the trimmed V and J ends, which lost 0 bases and 0 bases, there was a span of 8 bases. This CDR3 is built from 15 residues. The CDR3 bases are TGTGCCAGCAGTGAAGCTACAGTACTGAACACTGAAGCTTTCTTT. Its translation: CASSEATVLNTEAFF.

Concerning this clone: Within the sample, other DNA sequences also encode this same CDR3. The rearrangement uses TRBV5-6 and TRBJ2-1; 9 bases match TRBD2. The CDR3 runs to 15 residues. J gave up 4 bases and V 0 bases, and 2 bases lay outside the gene matches. The germline V gene encodes CDR1 SGHDT and CDR2 YYEEEE. The CDR3 is CASSLALAGYNEQFF. For the CDR3, the DNA is TGTGCCAGCAGCTTGGCCCTAGCGGGGTACAATGAGCAGTTCTTC.

This sequence joins TRBV28 and TRBJ2-7, with 10 bases that match TRBD1. J lost 5 bases, V lost 4 bases, and 5 bases had no gene match. This CDR3 has 14 residues. Per the germline V gene, CDR1 is MDHEN and CDR2 is SYDVKM. CDR3 region: CASSYRDRGHEQYF. The DNA for the CDR3 is TGTGCCAGCAGTTATCGGGACAGGGGCCACGAGCAGTACTTC.

V gene TRBV5-8 combines with J gene TRBJ1-1; 10 positions match TRBD1. The germline V gene has CDR1 SGHTS and CDR2 YDEGEE. CDR3 size: 14 residues. With 4 bases clipped from V and 7 bases from J, the junction kept 7 bases outside the gene matches. CDR3 region: CASSPGTGVVEAFF. The CDR3 DNA reads as TGTGCCAGCAGCCCAGGGACAGGGGTGGTTGAAGCTTTCTTT.

The V gene is TRBV4-1, the J gene TRBJ1-5; D uncertain. Germline-derived CDR1 and CDR2 are MGHRA and YSYEKL. This CDR3 has 15 residues. Trimming removed 5 bases from V and 9 bases from J, with 20 bases in between. CDR3 nucleotides: TGCGCCAGCAGCGCACGCGGCTCCGAAACATGGCCCCAGCATTTT. This encodes CASSARGSETWPQHF.

The chain has TRBV4-1 and TRBJ1-2; D is undetermined. Germline CDR1 and CDR2: MGHRA and YSYEKL. The CDR3 length is 14 residues. With 1 base removed from V and 2 bases from J, the gap between germline ends came to 8 bases. DNA for the CDR3: TGCGCCAGCAGCCAAGTGCCCAAAAACTATGGCTACACCTTC. As protein: CASSQVPKNYGYTF.

This chain joins TRBV10-3 and TRBJ2-5, with D possibly called TRBD1 or TRBD2 (5 bases each). TRBJ2-7 explains the end of the DNA better; the J call may be wrong. This CDR3 region has 12 residues. Germline V gene sequence: CDR1 ENHRY, CDR2 SYGVKD. DNA of the CDR3: TGTGCCACCGGGACGGGCCTGGACGAGCAGTACTTC. Translation gives CATGTGLDEQYF.

The rearrangement links TRBV15 to TRBJ2-7, with D hard to call. The CDR3 covers 14 residues. V lost 0 bases and J 5 bases, leaving 11 bases between the germline ends. CDR1 is LNHNV, CDR2 YYDKDF, per germline (reference sequence). The CDR3 coding sequence is TGTGCCACCAGCAGAGATGGGAACTGGGACGAGCAGTACTTC. As protein: CATSRDGNWDEQYF.

The V and J genes are TRBV18 and TRBJ2-7, with no clear D. Trimming left V 2 bases short and J 4 bases short, with 18 bases between. This CDR3 spans 16 amino acids. The V gene's germline CDR1 is KGHSH and CDR2 LQKENI. CDR3 in DNA: TGTGCCAGCTCACCAGAAGGACGGGCCCGGGTATACGAGCAGTACTTC. This sequence encodes CASSPEGRARVYEQYF. Full variable domain (rest looked up from reference TRBV18 and TRBJ2-7): NAGVMQNPRHLVRRRGQEARLRCSPMKGHSHVYWYRQLPEEGLKFMVYLQKENIIDESGMPKERFSAEFPKEGPSILRIQQVVRGDSAAYFCASSPEGRARVYEQYFGPGTRLTVT.

The CDR3 region is CASSLITEWRYEQYF. CDR3 bases: TGCGCCAGCAGCTTGATAACGGAATGGAGGTACGAGCAGTACTTC. The V gene is TRBV5-1, the J gene TRBJ2-7; D possibly corresponds to TRBD2 (5 bases). Germline-derived CDR1 and CDR2 are SGHRS and YFSETQ. The germline V and J ends were trimmed by 1 base and 4 bases, with 15 bases remaining between them. The CDR3 is made up of 15 amino acids.

The chain couples TRBV4-1 to TRBJ1-2; possibly TRBD1 for D (6 bases). This CDR3 comprises 16 residues. Per the germline V gene, CDR1 is MGHRA and CDR2 is YSYEKL. The V gene lost 2 bases and the J gene lost 4 bases, with 17 bases spanning the gap. As DNA, the CDR3 is TGCGCCAGCAGCCAACCGAGAGGGGGGCTGACCTATGGCTACACCTTC. This gives the protein CASSQPRGGLTYGYTF.

The chain couples TRBV9 to TRBJ1-3, with 9 bases lining up with TRBD1. The germline V gene has CDR1 SGDLS and CDR2 YYNGEE. V gave up 2 bases and J gave up 2 bases; unmatched junction bases: 8. CDR3 length equals 17 residues. DNA of the CDR3: TGTGCCAGCAGCGTGGGGGACAGGGAGGGGACTGGAAACACCATATATTTT. Encoded protein: CASSVGDREGTGNTIYF.

The rearrangement links TRBV28 to TRBJ2-6; TRBD2 might be the D (6 bases). This CDR3 region has 18 residues. CDR1 is MDHEN, CDR2 SYDVKM, per germline. Trimming left V 6 bases short and J 0 bases short, with 18 bases between. CDR3 nucleotide sequence: TGTGCCAGCAGCCCCCGCGGAGGGGACGGCTCTGGGGCCAACGTCCTGACTTTC. Its translation is CASSPRGGDGSGANVLTF.

The J gene is TRBJ2-1, the V gene TRBV2, with TRBD1 matching 7 bases. There are 15 residues in the CDR3. V gave up 4 bases and J gave up 1 base; unmatched junction bases: 4. Germline CDR1 reads SNHLY; CDR2 reads FYNNEI. DNA of the CDR3: TGTGCCAGCAGTGGGGGGACAGCATCCTACAATGAGCAGTTCTTC. Its translation is CASSGGTASYNEQFF. Filled out from reference TRBV2 and TRBJ2-1, the complete variable domain reads EPEVTQTPSHQVTQMGQEVILRCVPISNHLYFYWYRQILGQKVEFLVSFYNNEISEKSEIFDDQFSVERPDGSNFTLKIRSTKLEDSAMYFCASSGGTASYNEQFFGPGTRLTVL.

This clone was picked up one time. The chain employs TRBV27 and TRBJ2-6, with 9 bases identical to TRBD2. In germline, CDR1 is MNHEY, CDR2 SMNVEV (reference sequence). Losses at the gene ends were 8 bases for V and 0 bases for J; bases not matched to a gene: 11. The CDR3 has 18 amino acids. The CDR3 here is CASRHLAGKGSGANVLTF. The CDR3, as DNA: TGTGCCAGCCGTCACCTAGCGGGGAAGGGCTCTGGGGCCAACGTCCTGACTTTC.

The V gene is TRBV27, the J gene TRBJ2-3; D remains unclear. Germline V gene data show CDR1 as MNHEY and CDR2 as SMNVEV (reference sequence). Trimming pared 3 bases from V and 0 bases from J, leaving 13 bases between. The CDR3 runs to 16 residues. CDR3: CASSFLTPTSTDTQYF. Written as DNA, the CDR3 is TGTGCCAGCAGTTTTTTGACACCTACTAGCACAGATACGCAGTATTTT.

Concerning this clone: Other DNA sequences in the sample encode the same CDR3. The J gene is TRBJ2-1, the V gene TRBV18; unclear D gene. Per the germline V gene, CDR1 is KGHSH and CDR2 is LQKENI. This CDR3 region has 14 residues. Trimming shortened V by 6 bases and J by 0 bases, and 9 bases separated the two germline ends. This chain's CDR3 is CASSPEVSYNEQFF. The CDR3 nucleotides read TGTGCCAGCTCTCCAGAGGTCTCCTACAATGAGCAGTTCTTC. The full variable domain, in which reference TRBV18 and TRBJ2-1 provide the parts outside the CDR3, is NAGVMQNPRHLVRRRGQEARLRCSPMKGHSHVYWYRQLPEEGLKFMVYLQKENIIDESGMPKERFSAEFPKEGPSILRIQQVVRGDSAAYFCASSPEVSYNEQFFGPGTRLTVL.

This chain joins TRBV4-1 and TRBJ2-7, with 15 positions matching TRBD2. The CDR3 is 20 residues long. In germline, CDR1 is MGHRA, CDR2 YSYEKL. V lost 4 bases to trimming and J lost 0 bases; unmatched junction nucleotides: 13. The CDR3 bases are TGCGCCAGCAGCCCAGGACTAGCGGGAGGGATTTCACATAGCTCCTACGAGCAGTACTTC. It yields the protein CASSPGLAGGISHSSYEQYF.